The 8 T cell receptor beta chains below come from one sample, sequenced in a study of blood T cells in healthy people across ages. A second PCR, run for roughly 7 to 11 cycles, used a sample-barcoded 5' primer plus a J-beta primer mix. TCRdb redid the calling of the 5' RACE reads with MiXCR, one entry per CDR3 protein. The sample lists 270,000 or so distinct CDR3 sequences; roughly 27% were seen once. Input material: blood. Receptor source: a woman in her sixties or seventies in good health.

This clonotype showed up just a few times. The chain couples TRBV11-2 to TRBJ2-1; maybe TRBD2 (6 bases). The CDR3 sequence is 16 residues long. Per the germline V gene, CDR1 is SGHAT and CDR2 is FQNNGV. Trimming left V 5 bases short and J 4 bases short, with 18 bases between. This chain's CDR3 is CASSQTPGLGYNEQFF. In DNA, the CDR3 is TGTGCCAGCAGCCAAACGCCGGGACTGGGGTACAATGAGCAGTTCTTC.

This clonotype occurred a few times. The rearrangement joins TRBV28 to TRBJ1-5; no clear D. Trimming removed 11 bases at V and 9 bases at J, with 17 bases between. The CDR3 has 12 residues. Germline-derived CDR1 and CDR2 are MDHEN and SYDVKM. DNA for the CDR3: TGTGCCGGCTGGGATAGGGTCCGGCCCCAGCATTTT. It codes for CAGWDRVRPQHF.

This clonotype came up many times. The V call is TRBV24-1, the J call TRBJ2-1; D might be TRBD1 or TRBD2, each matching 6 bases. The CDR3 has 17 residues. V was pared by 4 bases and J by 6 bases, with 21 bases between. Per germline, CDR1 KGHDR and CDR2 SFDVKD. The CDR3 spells CATSDPGLRGPGNEQFF. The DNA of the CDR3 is TGTGCCACCAGTGACCCGGGCCTACGGGGGCCGGGCAATGAGCAGTTCTTC.

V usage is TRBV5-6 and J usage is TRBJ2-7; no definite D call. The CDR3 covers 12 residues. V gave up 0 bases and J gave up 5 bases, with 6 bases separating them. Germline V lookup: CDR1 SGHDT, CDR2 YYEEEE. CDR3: CASSLGLNEQYF. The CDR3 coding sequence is TGTGCCAGCAGCTTGGGGTTGAACGAGCAGTACTTC.

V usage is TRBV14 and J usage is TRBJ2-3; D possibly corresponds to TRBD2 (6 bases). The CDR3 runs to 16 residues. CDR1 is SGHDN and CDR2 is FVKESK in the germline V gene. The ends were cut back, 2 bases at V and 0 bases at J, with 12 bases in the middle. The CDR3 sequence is CASSQLRDFSTDTQYF. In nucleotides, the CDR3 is TGTGCCAGCAGCCAACTTCGGGACTTTAGCACAGATACGCAGTATTTT.

CDR3 DNA: TGCAGCGCGGGTCTTAAGGGATCACCCCTCCACTTT. It yields the protein CSAGLKGSPLHF. The rearrangement links TRBV29-1 to TRBJ1-6, with D hard to call. From germline, CDR1 is SQVTM and CDR2 ANQGSEA. CDR3 size: 12 residues. The ends were cut back, 7 bases at V and 10 bases at J, with 14 bases in the middle.

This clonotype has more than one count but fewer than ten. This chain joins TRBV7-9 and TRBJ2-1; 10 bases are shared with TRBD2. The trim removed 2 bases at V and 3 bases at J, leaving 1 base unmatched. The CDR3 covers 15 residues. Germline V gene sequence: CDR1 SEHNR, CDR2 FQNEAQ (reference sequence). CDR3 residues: CASSLTSGNYNEQFF. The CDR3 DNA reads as TGTGCCAGCAGCTTAACTAGCGGGAACTACAATGAGCAGTTCTTC. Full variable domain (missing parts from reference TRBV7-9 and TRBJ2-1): DTGVSQNPRHKITKRGQNVTFRCDPISEHNRLYWYRQTLGQGPEFLTYFQNEAQLEKSRLLSDRFSAERPKGSFSTLEIQRTEQGDSAMYLCASSLTSGNYNEQFFGPGTRLTVL.

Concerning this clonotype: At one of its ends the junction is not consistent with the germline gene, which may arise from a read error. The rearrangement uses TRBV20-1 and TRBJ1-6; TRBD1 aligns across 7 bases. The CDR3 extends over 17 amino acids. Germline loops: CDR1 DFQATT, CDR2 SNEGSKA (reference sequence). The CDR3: CSARVGQAKTANSPPHF. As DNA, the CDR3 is TGCAGTGCTAGAGTAGGACAGGCCAAAACCGCTAATTCACCCCCCCACTTT.